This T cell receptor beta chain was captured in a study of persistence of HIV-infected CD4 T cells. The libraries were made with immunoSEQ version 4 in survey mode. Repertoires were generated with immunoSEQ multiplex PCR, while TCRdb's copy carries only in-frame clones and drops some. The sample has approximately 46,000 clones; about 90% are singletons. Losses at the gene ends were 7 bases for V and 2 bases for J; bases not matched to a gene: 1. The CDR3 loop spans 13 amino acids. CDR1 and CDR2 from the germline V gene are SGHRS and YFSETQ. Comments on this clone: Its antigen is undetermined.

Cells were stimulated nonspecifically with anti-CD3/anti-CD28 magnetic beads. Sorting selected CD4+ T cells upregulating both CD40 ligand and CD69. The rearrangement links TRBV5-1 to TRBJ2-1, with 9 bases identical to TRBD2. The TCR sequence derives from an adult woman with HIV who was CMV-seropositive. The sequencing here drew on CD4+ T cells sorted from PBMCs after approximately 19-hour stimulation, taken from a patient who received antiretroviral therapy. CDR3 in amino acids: CASASGTYNEQFF. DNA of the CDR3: TGCGCCAGCGCTAGCGGGACCTACAATGAGCAGTTCTTC.